Presented here are 21 T cell receptor beta chains from one specimen sequenced in a study of T cell responses to AZD1222 COVID-19 vaccine. Repertoires were generated with immunoSEQ multiplex PCR, while TCRdb's copy carries only in-frame clones and drops some. The data contain some 98,000 clones, 70% to 85% of them singletons. Sequenced here: peripheral blood, sampled 28 days after the second AZD1222 dose. The receptors derive from an adult who received the AZD1222 COVID-19 vaccine.

CDR3 residues: CASSAGGSPVDNEQFF. In DNA, the CDR3 is TGTGCCAGCAGCGCCGGGGGCTCCCCCGTCGACAATGAGCAGTTCTTC. The V call is TRBV9, the J call TRBJ2-1; D is possibly TRBD1 or TRBD2 (6 bases each). The V and J ends lost 3 bases and 5 bases respectively, with 18 bases between them. The CDR3 is 16 residues long. CDR1 is SGDLS and CDR2 is YYNGEE in the germline V gene.

This sequence joins TRBV28 and TRBJ1-5; possible D gene TRBD1, 6 bases. Trimming took 5 bases from V and 3 from J, leaving 11 bases between them. Germline CDR1 reads MDHEN; CDR2 reads SYDVKM. The CDR3 has 14 amino acids. This chain's CDR3 is CASSPGHPNQPQHF. The CDR3 DNA reads as TGTGCCAGCAGTCCGGGACACCCCAATCAGCCCCAGCATTTT.

CDR3 sequence reads: CASAVRGEQYF. The CDR3 nucleotides are TGTGCCAGCGCGGTGAGGGGAGAGCAGTACTTC. This sequence joins TRBV6-5 and TRBJ2-7; D possibly matches TRBD1 or TRBD2 (5 bases each). The CDR3 is 11 amino acids. Trimming shortened V by 8 bases and J by 7 bases, and 12 bases separated the two germline ends. The germline gives CDR1 MNHEY, CDR2 SVGAGI.

The V call is TRBV6-1, the J call TRBJ1-2, with TRBD1 matching over 12 bases. CDR1 and CDR2 (germline): MNHNS, SASEGT. Trimming removed 0 bases from V and 4 bases from J; junction bases left unmatched: 3. CDR3 size: 16 residues. The DNA of the CDR3 is TGTGCCAGCAGTGAAGCGGGGACAGGGGGCTCCTATGGCTACACCTTC. Translated: CASSEAGTGGSYGYTF.

This chain uses TRBV5-6 with TRBJ1-2; TRBD1 is a possible D gene (5 bases). V shed 6 bases and J shed 3 bases, with 24 bases lying between them. Germline V gene lookup returns CDR1 SGHDT and CDR2 YYEEEE. The CDR3 spans 17 residues. This chain's CDR3 is CASIIRGGRLQYYGYTF. As DNA, the CDR3 is TGTGCCAGCATCATTCGGGGGGGTCGCCTCCAGTACTATGGCTACACCTTC. Together with reference TRBV5-6 and TRBJ1-2, the CDR3 gives the full variable domain: DAGVTQSPTHLIKTRGQQVTLRCSPKSGHDTVSWYQQALGQGPQFIFQYYEEEERQRGNFPDRFSGHQFPNYSSELNVNALLLGDSALYLCASIIRGGRLQYYGYTFGSGTRLTVV.

The chain links TRBV7-6 to TRBJ2-5; 10 bases match TRBD2. From germline, CDR1 is SGHVS and CDR2 FNYEAQ. After removal of 4 bases from V and 1 base from J, the junction contained 3 bases not matched to a gene. This CDR3 spans 15 amino acids. The CDR3: CASSSRTSGQETQYF. The CDR3 coding sequence is TGTGCCAGCAGCTCCCGGACTAGCGGCCAAGAGACCCAGTACTTC.

The chain uses TRBV7-9 and TRBJ1-6; no firm D call. The CDR3 is 15 residues long. V shed 1 base and J shed 6 bases, with 10 bases lying between them. The germline CDR1 and CDR2 sequences are SEHNR and FQNEAQ (reference sequence). The CDR3 region has the DNA TGTGCCAGCAGCTTAGAGACTTCGGGTAATTCACCCCTCCACTTT. It is translated as CASSLETSGNSPLHF.

V and J are TRBV5-8 and TRBJ1-2; D might be TRBD1 (6 bases). Germline CDR1 reads SGHTS; CDR2 reads YDEGEE. CDR3 length: 13 amino acids. Trimming stripped 5 bases from V and 6 bases from J, with 14 bases between. CDR3 amino acids: CASRRGGTDGYTF. The CDR3 coding sequence is TGTGCCAGCAGGAGAGGGGGGACGGATGGCTACACCTTC.

J is TRBJ2-5 and V is TRBV9; 8 positions agree with TRBD2. J gave up 4 bases and V 1 base, and 12 bases lay outside the gene matches. The CDR3 totals 17 residues. Germline CDR1 is SGDLS and CDR2 is YYNGEE. The CDR3 DNA is TGTGCCAGCAGCGTATCCCCGGGGGGGAGGCGTGGAGAGACCCAGTACTTC. Protein sequence: CASSVSPGGRRGETQYF.

The chain links TRBV7-6 to TRBJ1-2; 9 bases fit TRBD1. The CDR3 spans 15 residues. Trimming removed 5 bases from V and 0 bases from J; junction bases left unmatched: 4. From germline, CDR1 is SGHVS and CDR2 FNYEAQ. CDR3 nucleotide sequence: TGTGCCAGCAGCCCCGGGACAGGGACTAACTATGGCTACACCTTC. This codes for CASSPGTGTNYGYTF.

The chain recombines TRBV6-5 with TRBJ1-5; D not resolved. With 2 bases removed from V and 2 bases from J, the gap between germline ends came to 7 bases. The CDR3 totals 14 residues. CDR1 and CDR2 (germline): MNHEY, SVGAGI. The CDR3 nucleotides are TGTGCCAGCAGTTACCGCGGTGGCAATCAGCCCCAGCATTTT. Its protein product is CASSYRGGNQPQHF.

This rearrangement joins TRBV29-1 to TRBJ2-3; TRBD2 agrees at 9 bases. Trimming at V came to 7 bases and at J to 0 bases, leaving 20 bases not matched to a gene. Germline V CDR1 and CDR2: SQVTM, ANQGSEA. This CDR3 is built from 19 residues. CDR3 loop: CSGSGGVASGTLSTDTQYF. CDR3 nucleotide sequence: TGCAGCGGTTCGGGAGGGGTGGCTAGCGGGACGTTAAGCACAGATACGCAGTATTTT.

This sequence joins TRBV7-9 and TRBJ2-6; D is unresolved. Germline lookup yields CDR1 SEHNR and CDR2 FQNEAQ (reference sequence). The CDR3 runs 15 residues. Deletions cut 1 base from V and 1 base from J, with 5 bases between. CDR3 nucleotide sequence: TGTGCCAGCAGCTTAGGGGGATCTGGGGCCAACGTCCTGACTTTC. Its translation is CASSLGGSGANVLTF.

The J gene is TRBJ2-3, the V gene TRBV5-6; 15 bases align to TRBD2. Germline CDR1 reads SGHDT; CDR2 reads YYEEEE. V shed 1 base and J 1 base; nucleotides not matched to a gene: 4. This CDR3 contains 18 residues. CDR3 protein: CASSLPGLAGGGTDTQYF. The CDR3 nucleotides read TGTGCCAGCAGCTTGCCGGGACTAGCGGGAGGCGGCACAGATACGCAGTATTTT. The full variable domain, rest sourced from reference TRBV5-6 and TRBJ2-3, is DAGVTQSPTHLIKTRGQQVTLRCSPKSGHDTVSWYQQALGQGPQFIFQYYEEEERQRGNFPDRFSGHQFPNYSSELNVNALLLGDSALYLCASSLPGLAGGGTDTQYFGPGTRLTVL.

The chain has TRBV4-2 and TRBJ2-3; 10 bases align to TRBD2. CDR1 and CDR2 from the germline V gene are LGHNA and YNFKEQ. After removal of 0 bases from V and 6 bases from J, the junction contained 6 bases not matched to a gene. This CDR3 is built from 16 residues. CDR3 in amino acids: CASSQDASGGWDTQYF. CDR3 coding DNA: TGTGCCAGCAGCCAAGATGCTAGCGGGGGTTGGGATACGCAGTATTTT.

This chain joins TRBV11-1 and TRBJ1-1; 9 nucleotides match TRBD1. The CDR3 runs to 13 residues. From germline, CDR1 is SGHAT and CDR2 FQDESV (reference sequence). V was pared by 7 bases and J by 1 base, with 1 base of the junction left unmatched. The CDR3 spells CASKGQGNTEAFF. CDR3 nucleotide sequence: TGTGCCAGCAAGGGACAGGGGAACACTGAAGCTTTCTTT.

This clone was found once. The chain is built from TRBV6-5 and TRBJ2-7; 7 bases match TRBD2. Germline lookup yields CDR1 MNHEY and CDR2 SVGAGI. The ends lost 6 bases at V and 2 bases at J; junction bases unmatched: 4. The CDR3 consists of 13 residues. The CDR3 sequence: CASRSGTTYEQYF. CDR3 in DNA: TGTGCCAGCAGAAGCGGGACCACCTACGAGCAGTACTTC.

The chain recombines TRBV7-9 with TRBJ1-1, with 10 bases identical to TRBD1. Trimming at V came to 6 bases and at J to 2 bases, leaving 3 bases not matched to a gene. The CDR3 is 14 amino acids. Looked up from germline, CDR1 is SEHNR and CDR2 is FQNEAQ (reference sequence). Here the CDR3 DNA reads TGTGCCAGCAGATCGACAGGGGGCAACACTGAAGCTTTCTTT. Protein product: CASRSTGGNTEAFF. Using reference TRBV7-9 and TRBJ1-1 for the parts outside the CDR3, the full variable domain is DTGVSQNPRHKITKRGQNVTFRCDPISEHNRLYWYRQTLGQGPEFLTYFQNEAQLEKSRLLSDRFSAERPKGSFSTLEIQRTEQGDSAMYLCASRSTGGNTEAFFGQGTRLTVV.

The V call is TRBV19, the J call TRBJ1-1; the D is unclear. The germline V gene has CDR1 LNHDA and CDR2 SQIVND (reference sequence). The CDR3 is 13 amino acids. Between the trimmed V and J ends, which lost 10 bases and 1 base, there was a span of 13 bases. DNA of the CDR3: TGTGCCACTCGTACTCGGGGGAACACTGAAGCTTTCTTT. Its translation: CATRTRGNTEAFF.

The chain links TRBV11-2 to TRBJ1-2, with D maybe TRBD1 (6 bases). The CDR3 runs 14 residues. The germline V and J ends were trimmed by 1 base and 5 bases, with 11 bases remaining between them. The germline V gene has CDR1 SGHAT and CDR2 FQNNGV. CDR3 in amino acids: CASSLVQGAYGYTF. CDR3 bases: TGTGCCAGCAGCTTAGTACAGGGCGCGTATGGCTACACCTTC.

This clone was counted once. The V call is TRBV29-1, the J call TRBJ2-1; the D is unclear. CDR3 length: 14 residues. Germline loops: CDR1 SQVTM, CDR2 ANQGSEA. With 1 base removed from V and 3 bases from J, the gap between germline ends came to 10 bases. The CDR3 sequence is CSVEGKSNYNEQFF. For the CDR3, the DNA is TGCAGCGTTGAAGGAAAAAGCAACTACAATGAGCAGTTCTTC.